What follows are 28 T cell receptor beta chains derived from one specimen sequenced in a study of shared clonotypes between healthy human individuals. TCRdb's copy holds only in-frame clones and misses some; the assay was immunoSEQ multiplex PCR. Seen here are 2 million to 2.5 million clones, less than 95% observed once, and the top ten hold around 0.4%. The specimen was naive CD4+ T cells from PBMCs. As for subset: CD45RA+ positively selected. The receptors were sampled from a young man in good health. Some clones in this sample may be carry-over from other donors' samples.

V gene TRBV10-3 combines with J gene TRBJ1-3; the match to TRBD1 covers 8 bases. The CDR3 runs to 16 residues. The junction had 7 bases not matched to a gene; V was cut back by 2 bases and J by 4 bases. Germline V gene lookup returns CDR1 ENHRY and CDR2 SYGVKD. This chain's CDR3 is CAISETDRGSGNTIYF. CDR3 bases: TGTGCCATCAGTGAGACCGACAGGGGATCAGGAAACACCATATATTTT.

The chain uses TRBV4-1 and TRBJ2-1, with unresolved D. There are 14 residues in the CDR3. The V and J ends lost 4 bases and 7 bases respectively, with 14 bases between them. Germline V gene lookup returns CDR1 MGHRA and CDR2 YSYEKL. Here the CDR3 reads CASSLSSPHNEQFF. Written as DNA, the CDR3 is TGCGCCAGCAGCCTAAGTTCCCCTCATAATGAGCAGTTCTTC.

This clone was counted once. This chain connects TRBV9 to TRBJ1-4, with 9 bases identical to TRBD1. CDR1 and CDR2 from the germline V gene are SGDLS and YYNGEE. V lost 4 bases, J lost 5 bases, and 6 bases stayed unmatched. The CDR3 sequence is 15 residues long. In DNA, the CDR3 is TGTGCCAGCAGCACAGGGACAGGGTCAAATGAAAAACTGTTTTTT. Its translation is CASSTGTGSNEKLFF.

The gene calls are TRBV6-5 and TRBJ2-7; 15 nucleotides line up with TRBD2. The CDR3 consists of 15 residues. The germline CDR1 and CDR2 sequences are MNHEY and SVGAGI. Losses at the gene ends were 5 bases for V and 7 bases for J; bases not matched to a gene: 6. DNA for the CDR3: TGTGCCAGCAGTCCGGGACTAGCGGGAGGTCGGGAGCAGTACTTC. It is translated as CASSPGLAGGREQYF.

The table lists this clone with a count of one. This chain's CDR3 is CASSLGAGTSGSSYEQYF. In nucleotides, the CDR3 is TGTGCCAGCAGCTTAGGGGCCGGGACTAGCGGGAGCTCCTACGAGCAGTACTTC. This chain connects TRBV7-2 to TRBJ2-7; 14 bases match TRBD2. V dropped 1 base and J dropped 0; count of bases not matched to a gene: 5. CDR3 length: 18 residues. Germline V gene data show CDR1 as SGHTA and CDR2 as FQGNSA.

The chain employs TRBV28 and TRBJ2-7, with TRBD1 as a possible D gene (6 bases). The ends were cut back, 6 bases at V and 2 bases at J, with 8 bases in the middle. This CDR3 region has 12 residues. Germline CDR1 MDHEN, CDR2 SYDVKM. The CDR3 sequence is CASSGQTYEQYF. In nucleotides, the CDR3 is TGTGCCAGCAGCGGACAGACCTACGAGCAGTACTTC. Drawing the rest from reference TRBV28 and TRBJ2-7, the complete variable domain is DVKVTQSSRYLVKRTGEKVFLECVQDMDHENMFWYRQDPGLGLRLIYFSYDVKMKEKGDIPEGYSVSREKKERFSLILESASTNQTSMYLCASSGQTYEQYFGPGTRLTVT.

The V and J genes are TRBV11-2 and TRBJ2-7; D gene ambiguous. The CDR3 sequence is 14 residues long. Germline values: CDR1 SGHAT, CDR2 FQNNGV. Trimming took 0 bases from V and 4 from J, leaving 10 bases between them. The CDR3 protein is CASSLDQAAYEQYF. The CDR3, as DNA: TGTGCCAGCAGCTTAGATCAGGCCGCGTACGAGCAGTACTTC.

The chain has TRBV18 and TRBJ1-2; D not certain. This CDR3 comprises 14 residues. Trimming removed 3 bases at V and 6 bases at J, with 14 bases between. Per the germline V gene, CDR1 is KGHSH and CDR2 is LQKENI. The CDR3 DNA is TGTGCCAGCTCACCCACTTGGGCAGTGGATGGCTACACCTTC. Its translation is CASSPTWAVDGYTF.

The chain couples TRBV19 to TRBJ1-4; D might be TRBD1 (6 bases). The CDR3 is 13 amino acids. V was pared by 11 bases and J by 2 bases, with 12 bases between. Germline V gene lookup returns CDR1 LNHDA and CDR2 SQIVND (reference sequence). The CDR3 sequence is CAAQGRTNEKLFF. As DNA, the CDR3 is TGTGCCGCTCAGGGGCGGACTAATGAAAAACTGTTTTTT.

The chain is built from TRBV6-1 and TRBJ1-1; no definite D call. Between the trimmed V and J ends, which lost 6 bases and 0 bases, there was a span of 11 bases. The CDR3 sequence is 14 residues long. The germline CDR1 and CDR2 sequences are MNHNS and SASEGT. In DNA form, the CDR3 reads TGTGCCAGCAGCCGAACGAGTATGAACACTGAAGCTTTCTTT. Its translation: CASSRTSMNTEAFF.

This chain links TRBV7-9 with TRBJ2-7; possible D gene TRBD1, 6 bases. Germline assignment: CDR1 SEHNR and CDR2 FQNEAQ (reference sequence). Trimming took 5 bases from V and 4 from J, leaving 21 bases between them. This CDR3 contains 16 residues. The CDR3 region is CASSPGPGTQTYEQYF. The CDR3 region has the DNA TGTGCCAGCAGCCCCGGGCCCGGGACACAGACTTACGAGCAGTACTTC.

The count of this clone is one. V gene TRBV18 combines with J gene TRBJ2-6; 10 nucleotides align to TRBD2. CDR3 length: 18 amino acids. The germline CDR1 and CDR2 sequences are KGHSH and LQKENI. V lost 6 bases to trimming and J lost 1 base; unmatched junction nucleotides: 9. The chain's CDR3 is CASSQTLAGPSGANVLTF. In DNA, the CDR3 is TGTGCCAGCTCTCAAACACTAGCGGGACCGTCTGGGGCCAACGTCCTGACTTTC.

For this clone: Other nucleotide sequences in the sample specify the same CDR3. V and J are TRBV5-1 and TRBJ2-1, with D possibly TRBD1 on 7 matching bases. Trimming removed 0 bases from V and 6 bases from J, with 13 bases in between. The germline V gene encodes CDR1 SGHRS and CDR2 YFSETQ. The CDR3 runs 15 residues. DNA for the CDR3: TGCGCCAGCAGCTTGGAAGGGCAGGGGGGCAATGAGCAGTTCTTC. As protein: CASSLEGQGGNEQFF.

Here the CDR3 DNA reads TGTGCCAGCAGCCCTTCCGCGAGGCCAACAGATGGCTACACCTTC. Its translation is CASSPSARPTDGYTF. This rearrangement joins TRBV7-2 to TRBJ1-2; the D is unclear. V dropped 5 bases and J dropped 6 bases, with 19 bases sitting between them. The CDR3 consists of 15 residues. The germline gives CDR1 SGHTA, CDR2 FQGNSA. Full variable domain (rest looked up from reference TRBV7-2 and TRBJ1-2): GAGVSQSPSNKVTEKGKDVELRCDPISGHTALYWYRQSLGQGLEFLIYFQGNSAPDKSGLPSDRFSAERTGGSVSTLTIQRTQQEDSAVYLCASSPSARPTDGYTFGSGTRLTVV.

CDR3 coding DNA: TGTGCCAGCACCCAGAGGGGGGCGGGTGAAAAACTGTTTTTT. Translated, it gives CASTQRGAGEKLFF. J is TRBJ1-4 and V is TRBV27, with a possible D match to TRBD1 (6 bases). This CDR3 comprises 14 residues. CDR1 and CDR2 (germline): MNHEY, SMNVEV (reference sequence). The ends were cut back, 7 bases at V and 7 bases at J, with 16 bases in the middle.

This chain's CDR3 is CASSTGTTYTGELFF. Written as DNA, the CDR3 is TGCGCCAGCAGCACCGGGACTACCTACACCGGGGAGCTGTTTTTT. J is TRBJ2-2 and V is TRBV5-1; 7 bases fit TRBD2. V lost 4 bases, J lost 3 bases, and 6 bases stayed unmatched. This CDR3 has 15 amino acids. From germline, CDR1 is SGHRS and CDR2 YFSETQ. The full variable domain, completed using reference TRBV5-1 and TRBJ2-2, is KAGVTQTPRYLIKTRGQQVTLSCSPISGHRSVSWYQQTPGQGLQFLFEYFSETQRNKGNFPGRFSGRQFSNSRSEMNVSTLELGDSALYLCASSTGTTYTGELFFGEGSRLTVL.

The chain carries TRBV5-1 and TRBJ2-3; the match to TRBD2 covers 13 bases. The germline CDR1 and CDR2 sequences are SGHRS and YFSETQ. The CDR3 extends over 17 amino acids. Trimming at V came to 4 bases and at J to 5 bases, leaving 10 bases not matched to a gene. The CDR3 protein is CASSPGLAGVGGDTQYF. For the CDR3, the DNA is TGCGCCAGCAGCCCCGGACTAGCGGGAGTCGGTGGAGATACGCAGTATTTT.

The chain combines TRBV28 with TRBJ2-2; possible D gene TRBD1, 6 bases. Trimming took off 10 bases at V and 0 bases at J, with 12 bases between the two ends. The germline V gene has CDR1 MDHEN and CDR2 SYDVKM. The CDR3 is made up of 14 amino acids. The CDR3 loop is CATAGTPNTGELFF. CDR3 bases: TGTGCCACCGCCGGGACACCGAACACCGGGGAGCTGTTTTTT.

The rearrangement uses TRBV11-1 and TRBJ2-2; a weak D match, TRBD1 (5 bases). The CDR3 sequence is 14 residues long. CDR1 is SGHAT, CDR2 FQDESV, per germline (reference sequence). The V gene lost 8 bases and the J gene lost 0 bases, with 10 bases spanning the gap. CDR3 region: CASGQGANTGELFF. DNA of the CDR3: TGTGCCAGCGGCCAGGGCGCGAACACCGGGGAGCTGTTTTTT.

This rearrangement joins TRBV5-1 to TRBJ2-3; tentative D call: TRBD1 (6 bases). This CDR3 is 16 amino acids long. Trimming pared 4 bases from V and 0 bases from J, leaving 15 bases between. The V gene's germline CDR1 is SGHRS and CDR2 YFSETQ. CDR3 bases: TGCGCCAGCAGCATCGACAGGCTACTTAGCACAGATACGCAGTATTTT. Translated: CASSIDRLLSTDTQYF.

This chain joins TRBV11-1 and TRBJ2-6; no firm D call. Germline-derived CDR1 and CDR2 are SGHAT and FQDESV (reference sequence). The CDR3 spans 18 residues. Trimming took 1 base from V and 9 from J, leaving 22 bases between them. CDR3 residues: CASSLGRWAVESHNVLTF. CDR3 coding DNA: TGTGCCAGCAGCTTAGGTCGCTGGGCCGTTGAGTCCCACAACGTCCTGACTTTC.

The rearrangement links TRBV4-3 to TRBJ2-7; D might be TRBD2 (6 bases). Deletions cut 4 bases from V and 2 bases from J, with 12 bases between. From germline, CDR1 is LGHNA and CDR2 YSLEER. The CDR3 runs 14 residues. The chain's CDR3 is CASSPGTLTYEQYF. Written as DNA, the CDR3 is TGCGCCAGCAGCCCCGGGACTCTGACCTACGAGCAGTACTTC.

On this clone: The same CDR3 also results from other DNA sequences found in this sample. The genes are TRBV2 and TRBJ1-5; no reliable D call. The CDR3 runs 13 residues. Looked up from germline, CDR1 is SNHLY and CDR2 is FYNNEI. The V and J ends lost 1 base and 2 bases respectively, with 3 bases between them. CDR3 bases: TGTGCCAGCAGTGAAGGGGGCAATCAGCCCCAGCATTTT. This encodes CASSEGGNQPQHF.

This clone was counted a few times. V and J are TRBV23-1 and TRBJ2-7; the D is unclear. TRBV23-1 belongs to the ORF category, with a function that is uncertain. V was trimmed by 6 bases and J by 0 bases, leaving 15 bases between them. CDR3 length: 15 residues. DNA for the CDR3: TGCGCCAGCAGCCCGCGCGGCAGAGTCTCCTACGAGCAGTACTTC. It codes for CASSPRGRVSYEQYF.

This sequence joins TRBV7-6 and TRBJ2-3; 8 positions agree with TRBD2. The germline V gene encodes CDR1 SGHVS and CDR2 FNYEAQ. This CDR3 comprises 17 residues. Germline trimming cut 4 bases from V and 2 bases from J; bases unmatched to any gene: 11. CDR3 DNA sequence: TGTGCCAGCAGCTCCTTTGGGGTAGCGGGGAACACAGATACGCAGTATTTT. Translation: CASSSFGVAGNTDTQYF. Full variable domain (remainder filled in from reference TRBV7-6 and TRBJ2-3): GAGVSQSPRYKVTKRGQDVALRCDPISGHVSLYWYRQALGQGPEFLTYFNYEAQQDKSGLPNDRFSAERPEGSISTLTIQRTEQRDSAMYRCASSSFGVAGNTDTQYFGPGTRLTVL.

For the CDR3, the DNA is TGTGCCAGCAGCCCGCGGTTGGGGGATAACACTGAAGCTTTCTTT. As protein: CASSPRLGDNTEAFF. This chain uses TRBV9 with TRBJ1-1, with D perhaps matching TRBD1 (5 bases). CDR3 length: 15 amino acids. V dropped 4 bases and J dropped 2 bases, with 15 bases sitting between them. Per germline, CDR1 SGDLS and CDR2 YYNGEE.

The gene calls are TRBV6-6 and TRBJ1-3; D is unresolved. Trimming removed 0 bases from V and 7 bases from J, with 10 bases in between. The CDR3 spans 14 residues. Germline loops: CDR1 MNHNY, CDR2 SVGAGI (reference sequence). The CDR3 spells CASSYSGAANTIYF. For the CDR3, the DNA is TGTGCCAGCAGTTACTCGGGCGCGGCGAACACCATATATTTT.

This clone was detected only once. The chain couples TRBV19 to TRBJ1-5; 10 nucleotides align to TRBD1. Germline CDR1 LNHDA, CDR2 SQIVND (reference sequence). Trimming cost V 5 bases and J 4 bases; bases outside gene matches: 5. This CDR3 is 15 amino acids long. In DNA, the CDR3 is TGTGCCAGTAGTCCTATGGGACAGGGGAATCAGCCCCAGCATTTT. Amino acid sequence: CASSPMGQGNQPQHF.